In its sample, the clone carrying this T cell receptor (beta chain) was seen a few times. Antigen: not known. The sample comes from a study of T cells after yellow fever vaccination. The trim removed 4 bases at V and 4 bases at J, leaving 8 bases unmatched. The CDR3 has 14 residues. The germline gives CDR1 DFQATT, CDR2 SNEGSKA (reference sequence). TCRdb processed the 5' RACE reads anew with MiXCR; each CDR3 protein has one entry. Of more than 300,000 distinct CDR3 sequences in the sample, approximately 4% were seen once. Study-level results: A faster peak, day 5 versus 15, was reached by the weaker secondary response.

The sample in question was PBMCs, obtained 15 days after the yellow fever booster vaccination. This clonotype originated in a man younger than 35 who received the YFV17D yellow fever vaccine. The rearrangement joins TRBV20-1 to TRBJ2-5; TRBD2 agrees at 8 bases. CDR3 loop: CSATGTSLGETQYF. The CDR3 DNA reads as TGCAGTGCTACCGGGACTAGTCTCGGAGAGACCCAGTACTTC.